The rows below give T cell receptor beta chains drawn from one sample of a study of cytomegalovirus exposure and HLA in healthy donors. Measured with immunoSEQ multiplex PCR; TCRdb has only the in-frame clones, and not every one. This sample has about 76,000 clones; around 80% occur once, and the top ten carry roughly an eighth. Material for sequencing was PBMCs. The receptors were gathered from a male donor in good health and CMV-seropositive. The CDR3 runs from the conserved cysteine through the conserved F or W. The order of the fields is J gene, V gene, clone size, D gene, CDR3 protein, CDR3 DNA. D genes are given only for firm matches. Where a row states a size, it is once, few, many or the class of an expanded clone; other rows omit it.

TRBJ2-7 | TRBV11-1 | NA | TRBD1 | CASSRTGTGVREQYF | TGTGCCAGCAGCCGAACCGGGACAGGGGTCCGCGAGCAGTACTTC
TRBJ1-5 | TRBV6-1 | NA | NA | CASSARGSGSNQPQHF | TGTGCCAGCAGTGCCAGGGGAAGTGGCAGCAATCAGCCCCAGCATTTT
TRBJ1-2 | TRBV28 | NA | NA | CASSYTGSLYGYTF | TGTGCCAGCAGCTACACAGGTTCCCTCTATGGCTACACCTTC
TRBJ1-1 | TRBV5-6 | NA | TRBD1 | CASSSPLRDRVQVFF | TGTGCCAGCAGCTCCCCTCTCCGGGACAGGGTTCAGGTTTTCTTT
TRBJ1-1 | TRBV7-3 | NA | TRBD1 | CASSLSGQANTEAFF | TGTGCCAGCAGCTTAAGTGGACAGGCGAACACTGAAGCTTTCTTT
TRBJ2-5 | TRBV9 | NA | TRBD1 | CASSASGGRQETQYF | TGTGCCAGCAGCGCCTCAGGGGGCCGTCAAGAGACCCAGTACTTC
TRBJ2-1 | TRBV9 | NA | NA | CASSVADSYNEQFF | TGTGCCAGCAGCGTAGCGGACTCTTACAATGAGCAGTTCTTC
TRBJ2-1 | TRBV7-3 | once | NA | CASSLSSLYNEQFF | TGTGCCAGCAGCTTATCCAGTCTCTACAATGAGCAGTTCTTC
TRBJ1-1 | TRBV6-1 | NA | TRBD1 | CASREINRGSAFF | TGTGCCAGCAGGGAAATTAACAGGGGGAGCGCTTTCTTT
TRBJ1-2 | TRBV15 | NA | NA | CATSRDPDKLGYTF | TGTGCCACCAGCAGAGATCCCGACAAGCTGGGCTACACCTTC
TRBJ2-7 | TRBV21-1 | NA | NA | CASSKVDRLPYEQYF | TGTGCCAGCAGCAAAGTAGACAGGCTCCCTTACGAGCAGTACTTC
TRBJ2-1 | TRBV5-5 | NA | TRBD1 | CASSRTGGEGYNEQFF | TGTGCCAGCAGTCGAACAGGGGGAGAAGGCTACAATGAGCAGTTCTTC
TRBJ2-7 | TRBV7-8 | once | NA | CASSLVSGDSWSYEQYF | TGTGCCAGCAGCTTAGTGAGCGGAGACTCCTGGTCCTACGAGCAGTACTTC
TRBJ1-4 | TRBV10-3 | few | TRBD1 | CAISPQGAREKLFF | TGTGCCATCAGCCCACAGGGGGCGAGGGAAAAACTGTTTTTT
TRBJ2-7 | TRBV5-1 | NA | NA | CASSPSTNYEQYF | TGCGCCAGCAGCCCGAGCACCAACTACGAGCAGTACTTC
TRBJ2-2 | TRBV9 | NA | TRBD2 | CASSVVSGGNTGELFF | TGTGCCAGCAGCGTAGTTAGCGGGGGAAACACCGGGGAGCTGTTTTTT
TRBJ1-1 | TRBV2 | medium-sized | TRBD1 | CASSPRTGSTEAFF | TGTGCCAGCAGTCCCCGGACAGGTTCGACTGAAGCTTTCTTT
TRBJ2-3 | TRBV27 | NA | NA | CASSFRLRGVDTQYF | TGTGCCAGCAGTTTCCGGCTGAGAGGCGTAGATACGCAGTATTTT
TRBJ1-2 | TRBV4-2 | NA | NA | CASQGQNYGYTF | TGTGCCAGCCAAGGACAGAACTATGGCTACACCTTC